The rows below give T cell receptor beta chains drawn from one sample of a study of T-cell memory formation after mild COVID-19. A single record per CDR3 protein comes from TCRdb applying MiXCR to the 5' RACE reads. The table includes about 140,000 distinct CDR3 sequences, more than 13% detected once. The specimen sequenced was PBMCs or a T cell subset sorted from them (not recorded which). These receptors all stem from an adult woman who had mild COVID-19 (a few samples of this study predate the infection). Cell type and time point are not known. CDR3s include the opening cysteine and the closing phenylalanine or tryptophan. A D gene is named only where the DNA matches it firmly. The listing skips clone size in some rows; elsewhere it reads once, few, many or a size class.

clone_size	v_call	d_call	j_call	cdr3_nt	cdr3_aa
NA	TRBV3-1	TRBD2	TRBJ2-7	TGTGCCAGCAGCCCCCCAGCGGGACCCTACTACGAGCAGTACTTC	CASSPPAGPYYEQYF
many	TRBV12-3/TRBV12-4	NA	TRBJ1-5	TGTGCCAGCAGTTCGGGGGAAAGGGGCAATCAGCCCCAGCATTTT	CASSSGERGNQPQHF
few	TRBV5-4	TRBD1	TRBJ2-3	TGTGCCAGCAGCTTGGTGGGCCAGGGGGTGAAAAATACGCAGTATTTT	CASSLVGQGVKNTQYF
few	TRBV12-3/TRBV12-4	TRBD1	TRBJ2-3	TGTGCCAGCAGGGGGACCGGGACAGGGGGAGGAGATACGCAGTATTTT	CASRGTGTGGGDTQYF
NA	TRBV12-3/TRBV12-4	TRBD2	TRBJ2-2	TGTGCCAGCAGTGTAGCGGGAGCGAACACCGGGGAGCTGTTTTTT	CASSVAGANTGELFF
few	TRBV6-2/TRBV6-3	NA	TRBJ2-1	TGTGCCAGCAGCCCGTTCGATGGGCAGTTCTTC	CASSPFDGQFF
many	TRBV20-1	NA	TRBJ2-7	TGCAGTGCTAGCCAACCGGGACCCCAACCCTACGAGCAGTACTTC	CSASQPGPQPYEQYF
NA	TRBV4-2	TRBD2	TRBJ2-3	TGTGCCAGCAGCCAAGAGTTAGCGGGAGGGCTAGATACGCAGTATTTT	CASSQELAGGLDTQYF
few	TRBV5-1	NA	TRBJ1-3	TGCGCCAGCAGCCCGTACGGAAACACCATATATTTT	CASSPYGNTIYF
NA	TRBV6-2/TRBV6-3	NA	TRBJ2-1	TGTGCCAGCAGTTCTGCCAATGAGCAGTTCTTC	CASSSANEQFF
few	TRBV19	TRBD2	TRBJ2-1	TGTGCCAGTAGTATTCCTTGGATAGCGGGGGGCCCATACAATGAGCAGTTCTTC	CASSIPWIAGGPYNEQFF
few	TRBV24-1	NA	TRBJ1-1	TGTGCCACCAGTGATTTTGGAGGGACTGAAGCTTTCTTT	CATSDFGGTEAFF
NA	TRBV4-3	NA	TRBJ2-7	TGCGCCAGCAGCCAAGATGGGCAGGGCCAGGGCTACGAGCAGTACTTC	CASSQDGQGQGYEQYF
NA	TRBV6-5	TRBD1	TRBJ2-4	TGTGCCAGCAGTACATCTACAGGGGCGAGCAAAAACATTCAGTACTTC	CASSTSTGASKNIQYF
few	TRBV20-1	TRBD1	TRBJ2-7	TGCAGTGCTAGAGAACCCGGGACAGGCGACGAGCAGTACTTC	CSAREPGTGDEQYF
NA	TRBV28	TRBD1	TRBJ2-1	TGTGCCAGCAGCAGAGGACAGGGGACCTACAATGAGCAGTTCTTC	CASSRGQGTYNEQFF
few	TRBV6-5	NA	TRBJ1-1	TGTGCCAGCAGGGTAACAGGGACGCTGAACACTGAAGCTTTCTTT	CASRVTGTLNTEAFF
few	TRBV4-2	NA	TRBJ2-7	TGTGCCAGCAGCCAAGGGACAAACTACGAGCAGTACTTC	CASSQGTNYEQYF
NA	TRBV10-3	TRBD2	TRBJ2-1	TGTGCCATCAGTCCTGTAGCGGGGGGACCGTACAATGAGCAGTTCTTC	CAISPVAGGPYNEQFF
many	TRBV6-4	TRBD2	TRBJ2-1	TGTGCCAGCAGTGACTCTAGCGGGGGGGCCAATGAGCAGTTCTTC	CASSDSSGGANEQFF
few	TRBV27	NA	TRBJ2-1	TGTGCCAGCAGAAAGGTAGTCAATGAGCAGTTCTTC	CASRKVVNEQFF
few	TRBV7-9	NA	TRBJ1-1	TGTGCCAGCAGCCCGCAGGATAACGCTTGGCAAGCTTTCTTT	CASSPQDNAWQAFF
few	TRBV20-1	TRBD2	TRBJ2-7	TGCAGTGCTCATAGCGGGGGACAACCCTACGAGCAGTACTTC	CSAHSGGQPYEQYF
few	TRBV12-3/TRBV12-4	TRBD1	TRBJ2-7	TGTGCCAGCAGTAACAGGGGGTACGAGCAGTACTTC	CASSNRGYEQYF
NA	TRBV5-1	TRBD1	TRBJ1-2	TGCGCCAGCAGCTTGGGACGGGACAGCAACTATGGCTACACCTTC	CASSLGRDSNYGYTF
few	TRBV24-1	TRBD2	TRBJ2-3	TGTGCCACCAGTGCATTAGCGGGGGAGGGAGATACGCAGTATTTT	CATSALAGEGDTQYF
NA	TRBV5-6	NA	TRBJ2-7	TGTGCCAGCAGAGCCGCCACGTACGAGCAGTACTTC	CASRAATYEQYF
NA	TRBV30	TRBD2	TRBJ2-1	TGTGCCTGGAGCCCACTAGCGGTCTCCTACAATGAGCAGTTCTTC	CAWSPLAVSYNEQFF
NA	TRBV7-3	NA	TRBJ2-5	TGTGCCAGCAGCTTAGATGGGGGCCAAGAGACCCAGTACTTC	CASSLDGGQETQYF
NA	TRBV27	TRBD1	TRBJ2-3	TGTGCCAGCAGTTTCGGACAGGGAGGTACGCAGTATTTT	CASSFGQGGTQYF
few	TRBV5-1	NA	TRBJ2-7	TGCGCCAGCACTAGCGAGCAGTACTTC	CASTSEQYF
NA	TRBV30	NA	TRBJ1-1	TGTGCCTGGAGTGGGGAGGCTCCTGAAGCTTTCTTT	CAWSGEAPEAFF
many	TRBV4-3	NA	TRBJ2-2	TGCGCCAGCAGCCAAGATCACAGGAACACCGGGGAGCTGTTTTTT	CASSQDHRNTGELFF
many	TRBV9	NA	TRBJ2-7	TGTGCCAGCAGCCCCTGGGACTCAGGGCGGCTCCACGAGCAGTACTTC	CASSPWDSGRLHEQYF
few	TRBV7-8	TRBD1	TRBJ2-7	TGTGCCAGCAGCTTAGTGTTGACAGGGCGGGACGAGCAGTACTTC	CASSLVLTGRDEQYF
NA	TRBV27	NA	TRBJ2-3	TGTGCCAGCAGAAGAGACCGGGACACCCACACAGATACGCAGTATTTT	CASRRDRDTHTDTQYF
many	TRBV2	TRBD1	TRBJ2-3	TGTGCCAGCAGTGAGCAGGGGGTGGCAGATACGCAGTATTTT	CASSEQGVADTQYF
NA	TRBV5-8	NA	TRBJ1-5	TGTGCCAGCAGCTTGGAGGCAGACAATCAGCCCCAGCATTTT	CASSLEADNQPQHF
many	TRBV5-4	NA	TRBJ2-7	TGTGCCAGCAGCTTAGGGACAACCTACGAGCAGTACTTC	CASSLGTTYEQYF
few	TRBV24-1	NA	TRBJ2-2	TGTGCCACCAGTGATTTTAGGACCACCGGGGAGCTGTTTTTT	CATSDFRTTGELFF
few	TRBV4-1	NA	TRBJ2-3	TGCGCCAGCGGCTTCCGGACAGCCACAGATACGCAGTATTTT	CASGFRTATDTQYF
few	TRBV11-2	NA	TRBJ2-7	TGTGCCAGCAGCTTAGATCCAGACAGCCACTACGAGCAGTACTTC	CASSLDPDSHYEQYF
NA	TRBV7-9	TRBD2	TRBJ2-2	TGTGCCAGCAGCTTCACCCCGACTAGCAGGAACACCGGGGAGCTGTTTTTT	CASSFTPTSRNTGELFF
NA	TRBV7-9	NA	TRBJ2-1	TGTGCCAGCAGCTTAGAACTCTATGAGCAGTTCTTC	CASSLELYEQFF
few	TRBV7-6	TRBD1	TRBJ1-2	TGTGCCAGCAGCTCGGACAGGGGGCGGCGAGGCTACACCTTC	CASSSDRGRRGYTF
few	TRBV27	NA	TRBJ2-7	TGTGCCAGCAGTTTGAAAGGACATCCCTACGAGCAGTACTTC	CASSLKGHPYEQYF
few	TRBV4-1	NA	TRBJ1-5	TGCGCCAGCAGCCAAATGGTGAGGAATCAGCCCCAGCATTTT	CASSQMVRNQPQHF
NA	TRBV6-2/TRBV6-3	NA	TRBJ2-1	TGTGCCAGCAGTCCAGTTCCGTCGAAGCAGTTCTTC	CASSPVPSKQFF
NA	TRBV21-1	NA	TRBJ1-2	TGTGCCAGCAGCAAAGGACCAACGGTTAGCTATGGCTACACCTTC	CASSKGPTVSYGYTF
many	TRBV25-1	TRBD1	TRBJ2-1	TGTGCCAGCAGTGGGAGGGGACAGGGGGCGTACAATGAGCAGTTCTTC	CASSGRGQGAYNEQFF
few	TRBV19	NA	TRBJ2-5	TGTGCCAGTAGTATAGGGGCAGGGCAAGAGACCCAGTACTTC	CASSIGAGQETQYF
NA	TRBV4-3	NA	TRBJ1-1	TGCGCCAGCAGCGGTCAAGTTGGCACTGAAGCTTTCTTT	CASSGQVGTEAFF